The sequence of this T cell receptor (beta chain) was determined in a study of blood T cell repertoires in COVID-19. Study-wide background: Researchers got acute and convalescent COVID-19 samples from the United States, Italy and Spain. PBMCs, B-cell-depleted T cells, or T cells were the source of the cDNA or gDNA that made up the material.

Germline CDR1 is SGHAT and CDR2 is FQNNGV. After removal of 5 bases from V and 4 bases from J, the junction contained 1 base not matched to a gene. This CDR3 has 12 amino acids. Original methodology: The assay estimated nucleated cells by amplifying reference gene primers. Sequencing was performed with immunoSEQ multiplex PCR; in TCRdb, only in-frame clones are kept and a portion is missing. That table furnishes V, J and clone size, whereas the DNA furnished D and trimming. The sample holds approximately 110,000 clones; 69% are singletons and the top ten take about 6.5%. The TCR sequence derives from an elderly man with acute or convalescent COVID-19. The chain recombines TRBV11-2 with TRBJ1-2, with 7 bases fitting TRBD1. The sequenced material came from peripheral blood. The DNA for the CDR3 is TGTGCCAGCAGCGAGGGGGCCTATGGCTACACCTTC. Amino acid sequence: CASSEGAYGYTF.